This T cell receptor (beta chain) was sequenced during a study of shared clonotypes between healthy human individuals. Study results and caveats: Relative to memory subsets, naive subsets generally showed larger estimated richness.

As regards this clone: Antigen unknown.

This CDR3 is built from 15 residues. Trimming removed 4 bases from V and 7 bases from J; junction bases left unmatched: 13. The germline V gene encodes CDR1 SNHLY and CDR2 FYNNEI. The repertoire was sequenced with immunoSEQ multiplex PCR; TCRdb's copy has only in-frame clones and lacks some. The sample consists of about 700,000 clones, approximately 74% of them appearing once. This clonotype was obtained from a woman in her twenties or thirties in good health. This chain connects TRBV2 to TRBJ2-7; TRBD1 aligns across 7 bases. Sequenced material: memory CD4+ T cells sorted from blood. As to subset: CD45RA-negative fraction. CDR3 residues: CASSGWQGESREQYF. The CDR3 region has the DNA TGTGCCAGCAGTGGGTGGCAGGGGGAATCGCGAGAGCAGTACTTC.